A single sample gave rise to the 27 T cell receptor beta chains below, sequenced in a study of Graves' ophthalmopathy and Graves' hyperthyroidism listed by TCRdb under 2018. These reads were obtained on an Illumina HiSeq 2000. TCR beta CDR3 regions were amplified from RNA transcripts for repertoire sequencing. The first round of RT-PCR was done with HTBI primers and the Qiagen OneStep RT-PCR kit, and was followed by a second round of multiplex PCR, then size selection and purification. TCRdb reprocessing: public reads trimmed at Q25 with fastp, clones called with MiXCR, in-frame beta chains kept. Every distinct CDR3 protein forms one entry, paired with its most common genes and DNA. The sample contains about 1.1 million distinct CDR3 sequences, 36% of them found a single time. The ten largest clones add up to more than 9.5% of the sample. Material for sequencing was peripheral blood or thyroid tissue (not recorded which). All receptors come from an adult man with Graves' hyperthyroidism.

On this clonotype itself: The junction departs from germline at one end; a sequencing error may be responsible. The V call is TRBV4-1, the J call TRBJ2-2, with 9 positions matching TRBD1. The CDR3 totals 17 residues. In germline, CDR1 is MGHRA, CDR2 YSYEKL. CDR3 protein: CASSQGEPGQGAGKLFF. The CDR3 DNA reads TGCGCCAGCAGCCAAGGAGAGCCGGGACAGGGAGCCGGGAAGCTGTTTTTT.

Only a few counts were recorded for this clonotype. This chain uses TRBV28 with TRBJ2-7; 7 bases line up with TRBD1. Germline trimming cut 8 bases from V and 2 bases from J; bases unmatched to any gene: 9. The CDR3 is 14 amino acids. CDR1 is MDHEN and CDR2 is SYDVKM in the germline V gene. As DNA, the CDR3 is TGTGCCAGCTCCAATACGGGACAGACCTACGAGCAGTACTTC. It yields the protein CASSNTGQTYEQYF.

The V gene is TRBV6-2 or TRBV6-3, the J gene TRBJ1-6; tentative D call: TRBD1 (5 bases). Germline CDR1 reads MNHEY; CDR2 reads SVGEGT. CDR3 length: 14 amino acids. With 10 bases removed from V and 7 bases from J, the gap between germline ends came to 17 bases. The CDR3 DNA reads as TGTGCCACGACCGCAGGGAGAGGCAATTCACCCCTCCACTTT. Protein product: CATTAGRGNSPLHF.

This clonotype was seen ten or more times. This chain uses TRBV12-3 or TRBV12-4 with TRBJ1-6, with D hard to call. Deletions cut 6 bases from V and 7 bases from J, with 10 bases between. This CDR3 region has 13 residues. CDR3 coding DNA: TGTGCCAGCAGCCCTCAAAAGAATTCACCCCTCCACTTT. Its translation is CASSPQKNSPLHF.

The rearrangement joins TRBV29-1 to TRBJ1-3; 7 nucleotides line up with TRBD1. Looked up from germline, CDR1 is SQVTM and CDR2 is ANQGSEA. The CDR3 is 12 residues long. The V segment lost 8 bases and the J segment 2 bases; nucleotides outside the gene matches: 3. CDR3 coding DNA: TGCAGCTACGGGACAGCTGGAAACACCATATATTTT. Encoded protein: CSYGTAGNTIYF.

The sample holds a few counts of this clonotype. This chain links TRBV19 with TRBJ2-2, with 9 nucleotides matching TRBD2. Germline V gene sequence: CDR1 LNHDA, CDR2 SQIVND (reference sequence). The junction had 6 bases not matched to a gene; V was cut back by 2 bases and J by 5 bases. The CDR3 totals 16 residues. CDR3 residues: CASSIPRSGGTGELFF. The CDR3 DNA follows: TGTGCCAGTAGTATACCCCGTAGCGGGGGAACCGGGGAGCTGTTTTTT.

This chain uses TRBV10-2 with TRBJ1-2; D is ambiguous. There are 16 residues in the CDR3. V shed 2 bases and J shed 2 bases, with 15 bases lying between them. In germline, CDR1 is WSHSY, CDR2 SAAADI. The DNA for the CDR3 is TGCGCCAGCAGTGAGCCGGACCGCCTCACAAACTATGGCTACACCTTC. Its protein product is CASSEPDRLTNYGYTF.

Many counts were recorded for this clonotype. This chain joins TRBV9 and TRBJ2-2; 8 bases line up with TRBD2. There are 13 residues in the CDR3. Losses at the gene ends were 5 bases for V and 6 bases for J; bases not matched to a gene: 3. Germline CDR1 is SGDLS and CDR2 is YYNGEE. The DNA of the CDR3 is TGTGCCAGCAGGGGACTAGTCCCCGGGGAGCTGTTTTTT. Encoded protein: CASRGLVPGELFF.

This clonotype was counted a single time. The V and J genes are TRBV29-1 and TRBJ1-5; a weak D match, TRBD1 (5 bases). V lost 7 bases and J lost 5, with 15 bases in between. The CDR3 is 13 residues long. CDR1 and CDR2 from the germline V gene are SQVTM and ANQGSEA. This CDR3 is CSASGKGHQPQHF. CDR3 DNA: TGCAGCGCCTCTGGAAAGGGGCATCAGCCCCAGCATTTT.

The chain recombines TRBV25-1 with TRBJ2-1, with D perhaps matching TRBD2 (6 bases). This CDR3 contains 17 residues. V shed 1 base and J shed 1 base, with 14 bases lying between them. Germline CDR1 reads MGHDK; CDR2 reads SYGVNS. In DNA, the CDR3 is TGTGCCAGCAGTGAATTCCCGGGGCGGGAATCCTACAATGAGCAGTTCTTC. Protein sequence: CASSEFPGRESYNEQFF. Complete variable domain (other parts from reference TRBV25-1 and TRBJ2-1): EADIYQTPRYLVIGTGKKITLECSQTMGHDKMYWYQQDPGMELHLIHYSYGVNSTEKGDLSSESTVSRIRTEHFPLTLESARPSHTSQYLCASSEFPGRESYNEQFFGPGTRLTVL.

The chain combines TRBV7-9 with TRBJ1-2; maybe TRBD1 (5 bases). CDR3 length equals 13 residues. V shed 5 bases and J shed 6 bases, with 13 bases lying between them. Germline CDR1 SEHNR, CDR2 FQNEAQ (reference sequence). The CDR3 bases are TGTGCCAGCAGCCCAAGGGGAGGGAATGGCTACACCTTC. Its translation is CASSPRGGNGYTF.

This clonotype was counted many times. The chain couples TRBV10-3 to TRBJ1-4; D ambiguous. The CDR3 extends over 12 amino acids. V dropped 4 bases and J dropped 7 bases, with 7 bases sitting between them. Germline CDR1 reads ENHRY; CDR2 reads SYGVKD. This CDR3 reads CAISAPGEKLFF. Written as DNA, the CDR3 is TGTGCCATCAGTGCCCCCGGTGAAAAACTGTTTTTT.

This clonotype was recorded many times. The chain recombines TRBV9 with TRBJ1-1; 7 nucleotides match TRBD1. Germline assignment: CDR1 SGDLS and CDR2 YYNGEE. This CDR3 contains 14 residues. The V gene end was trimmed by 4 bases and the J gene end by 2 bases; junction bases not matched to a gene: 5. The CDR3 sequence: CASSIGDSNTEAFF. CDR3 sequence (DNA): TGTGCCAGCAGCATAGGGGACAGCAACACTGAAGCTTTCTTT.

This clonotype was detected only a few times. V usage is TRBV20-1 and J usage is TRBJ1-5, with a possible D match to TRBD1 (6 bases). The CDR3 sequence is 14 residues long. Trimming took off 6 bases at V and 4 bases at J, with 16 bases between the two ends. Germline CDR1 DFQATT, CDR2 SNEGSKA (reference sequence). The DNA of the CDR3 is TGCAGTGCCAGGGGAGGACAGTCTAATCAGCCCCAGCATTTT. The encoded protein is CSARGGQSNQPQHF.

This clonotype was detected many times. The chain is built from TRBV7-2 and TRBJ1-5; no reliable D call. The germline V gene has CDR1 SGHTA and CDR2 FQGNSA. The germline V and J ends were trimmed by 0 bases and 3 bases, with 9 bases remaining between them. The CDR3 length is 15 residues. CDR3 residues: CASSLALSANQPQHF. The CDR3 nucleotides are TGTGCCAGCAGCTTAGCGCTGAGCGCCAATCAGCCCCAGCATTTT. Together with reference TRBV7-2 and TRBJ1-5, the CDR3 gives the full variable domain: GAGVSQSPSNKVTEKGKDVELRCDPISGHTALYWYRQSLGQGLEFLIYFQGNSAPDKSGLPSDRFSAERTGGSVSTLTIQRTQQEDSAVYLCASSLALSANQPQHFGDGTRLSIL.

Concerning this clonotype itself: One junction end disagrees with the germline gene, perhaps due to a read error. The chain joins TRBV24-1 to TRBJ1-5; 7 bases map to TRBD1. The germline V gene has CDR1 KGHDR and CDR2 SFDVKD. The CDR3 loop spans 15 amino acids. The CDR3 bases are TGTGCCGCCAGTGATGCCGGGACAGTCTCAGAGACCCAGCATTTT. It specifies CAASDAGTVSETQHF.

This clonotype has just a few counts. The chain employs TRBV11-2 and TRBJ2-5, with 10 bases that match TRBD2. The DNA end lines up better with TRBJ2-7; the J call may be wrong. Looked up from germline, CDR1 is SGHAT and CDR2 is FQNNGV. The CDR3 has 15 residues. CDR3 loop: CASSSKAGGPFEQYF. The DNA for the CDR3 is TGTGCCAGCAGCTCTAAAGCGGGAGGGCCCTTCGAGCAGTACTTC.

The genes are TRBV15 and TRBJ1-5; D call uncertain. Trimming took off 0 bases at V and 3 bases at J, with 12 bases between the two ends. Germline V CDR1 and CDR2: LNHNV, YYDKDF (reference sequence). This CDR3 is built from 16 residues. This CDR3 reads CATSRDGYGYNQPQHF. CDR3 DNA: TGTGCCACCAGCAGAGACGGGTATGGCTACAATCAGCCCCAGCATTTT.

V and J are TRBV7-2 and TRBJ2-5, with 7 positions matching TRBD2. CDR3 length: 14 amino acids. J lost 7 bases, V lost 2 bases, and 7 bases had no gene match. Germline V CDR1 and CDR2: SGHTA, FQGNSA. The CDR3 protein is CASSLTREVRTQYF. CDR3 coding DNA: TGTGCCAGCAGCTTAACACGGGAGGTGCGGACCCAGTACTTC.

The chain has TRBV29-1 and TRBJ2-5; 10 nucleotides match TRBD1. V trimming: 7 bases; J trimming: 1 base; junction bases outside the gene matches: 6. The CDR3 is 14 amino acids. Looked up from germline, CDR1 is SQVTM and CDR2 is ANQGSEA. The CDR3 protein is CSGGGQGTQETQYF. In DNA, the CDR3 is TGCAGCGGGGGGGGACAGGGGACCCAAGAGACCCAGTACTTC. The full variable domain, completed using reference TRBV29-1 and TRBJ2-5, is SAVISQKPSRDICQRGTSLTIQCQVDSQVTMMFWYRQQPGQSLTLIATANQGSEATYESGFVIDKFPISRPNLTFSTLTVSNMSPEDSSIYLCSGGGQGTQETQYFGPGTRLLVL.

CDR3 loop: CASSFFGGYEQYF. The CDR3 nucleotides read TGTGCCAGTAGTTTTTTCGGAGGCTACGAGCAGTACTTC. V is TRBV19 and J is TRBJ2-5; the D gene is possibly TRBD2 (5 bases). The closer fit of TRBJ2-7 to the DNA end suggests the J call may be wrong. This CDR3 region has 13 residues. Germline V gene lookup returns CDR1 LNHDA and CDR2 SQIVND (reference sequence).

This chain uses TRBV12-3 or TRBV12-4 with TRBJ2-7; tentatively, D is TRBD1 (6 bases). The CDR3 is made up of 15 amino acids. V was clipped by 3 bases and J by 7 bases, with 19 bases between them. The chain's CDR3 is CASSFGQPWSGEQYF. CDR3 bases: TGTGCCAGCAGTTTTGGACAGCCCTGGAGTGGTGAGCAGTACTTC.

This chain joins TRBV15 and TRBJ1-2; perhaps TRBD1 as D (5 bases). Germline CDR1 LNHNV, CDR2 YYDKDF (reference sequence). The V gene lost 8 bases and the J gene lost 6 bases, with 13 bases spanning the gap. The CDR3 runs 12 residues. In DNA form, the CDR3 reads TGTGCCACCTTTTCAGACAGAAATGGCTACACCTTC. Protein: CATFSDRNGYTF.

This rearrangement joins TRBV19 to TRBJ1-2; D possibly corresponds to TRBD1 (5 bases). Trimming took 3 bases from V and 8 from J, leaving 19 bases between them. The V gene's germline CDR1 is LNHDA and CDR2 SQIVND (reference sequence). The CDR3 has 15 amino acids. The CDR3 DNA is TGTGCCAGTAGTATTGCGGGGGGGAGTCAGCGGGGCTACACCTTC. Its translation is CASSIAGGSQRGYTF.

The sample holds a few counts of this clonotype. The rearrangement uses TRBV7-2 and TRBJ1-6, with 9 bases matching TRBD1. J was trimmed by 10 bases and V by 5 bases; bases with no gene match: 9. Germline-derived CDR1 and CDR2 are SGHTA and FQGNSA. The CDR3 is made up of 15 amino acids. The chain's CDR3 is CASSTRTGENSPLHF. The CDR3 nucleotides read TGTGCCAGCAGCACGAGGACAGGGGAAAACTCACCCCTCCACTTT.

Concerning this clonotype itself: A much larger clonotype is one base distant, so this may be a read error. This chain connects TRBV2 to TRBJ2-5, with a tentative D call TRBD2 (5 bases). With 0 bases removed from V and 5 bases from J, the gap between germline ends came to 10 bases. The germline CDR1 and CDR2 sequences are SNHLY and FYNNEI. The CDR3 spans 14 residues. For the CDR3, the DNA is TGTGCCAGCAGTGAAGCTAGGGAGTCGGAGACCCAGTACTTC. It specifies CASSEARESETQYF.

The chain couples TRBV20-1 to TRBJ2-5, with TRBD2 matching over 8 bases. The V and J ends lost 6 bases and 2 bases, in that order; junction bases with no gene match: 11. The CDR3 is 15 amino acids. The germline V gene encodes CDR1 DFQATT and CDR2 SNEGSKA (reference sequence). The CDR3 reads CSAARSGGIQETQYF. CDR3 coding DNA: TGCAGTGCCGCGAGAAGCGGGGGCATTCAAGAGACCCAGTACTTC.